The 20 T cell receptor beta chains presented below share a single source sample, sequenced in a study of T cell changes during pregnancy in multiple sclerosis. Libraries were prepared by immunoSEQ multiplex PCR; TCRdb keeps only in-frame clonotypes and omits some of them. The sample yields some 40,000 clones, about 90% seen once. The material was CD4+ T cells from peripheral blood mononuclear cells, obtained in the third trimester of pregnancy. The receptor source for this set is a female donor in good health, enrolled as a control in a pregnancy study.

The chain carries TRBV4-1 and TRBJ2-7; 7 bases map to TRBD2. Germline V lookup: CDR1 MGHRA, CDR2 YSYEKL. V lost 9 bases to trimming and J lost 3 bases; unmatched junction nucleotides: 8. This CDR3 has 13 amino acids. Here the CDR3 DNA reads TGCGCCAGTGGGGGGGGAGGTATCTACGAGCAGTACTTC. It specifies CASGGGGIYEQYF.

The chain has TRBV9 and TRBJ2-1; D perhaps matches TRBD2 (6 bases). The V and J ends lost 3 bases and 1 base respectively, with 14 bases between them. The CDR3 spans 16 residues. Germline V gives CDR1 SGDLS, CDR2 YYNGEE. CDR3 in amino acids: CASSGPGLKSYNEQFF. In nucleotides, the CDR3 is TGTGCCAGCAGCGGGCCGGGACTCAAGTCCTACAATGAGCAGTTCTTC.

In its sample, this clone was seen once. The rearrangement uses TRBV23-1 and TRBJ2-1, with D possibly being TRBD2 (6 bases). TRBV23-1 is labeled an ORF, and its function is uncertain. The CDR3 consists of 17 residues. V shed 6 bases and J shed 5 bases, with 23 bases lying between them. CDR3 bases: TGCGCCAGCAGCCCCCCTCATTTCTCAAAGCGGGACAATGAGCAGTTCTTC. As protein: CASSPPHFSKRDNEQFF.

This clone showed up just once. The V and J genes are TRBV4-2 and TRBJ1-2; a weak D match, TRBD1 (6 bases). The CDR3 extends over 15 amino acids. CDR1 LGHNA and CDR2 YNFKEQ come from the germline V gene. The ends were cut back, 3 bases at V and 3 bases at J, with 14 bases in the middle. Written as DNA, the CDR3 is TGTGCCAGCAGCCAGGCAGGGGCGGCGGACTATGGCTACACCTTC. It encodes CASSQAGAADYGYTF.

The chain couples TRBV7-9 to TRBJ1-1; weak D call: TRBD1 (6 bases). V lost 3 bases and J lost 1, with 9 bases in between. This CDR3 region has 14 residues. CDR1 and CDR2 (germline): SEHNR, FQNEAQ (reference sequence). The CDR3 here is CASSFQGPNTEAFF. The CDR3 coding sequence is TGTGCCAGCAGCTTTCAGGGGCCGAACACTGAAGCTTTCTTT.

The chain is built from TRBV27 and TRBJ2-1; the match to TRBD2 covers 8 bases. Germline V gives CDR1 MNHEY, CDR2 SMNVEV (reference sequence). This CDR3 spans 17 amino acids. The ends lost 3 bases at V and 5 bases at J; junction bases unmatched: 12. CDR3 region: CASSLVAGRVTHNEQFF. Here the CDR3 DNA reads TGTGCCAGCAGTTTGGTAGCGGGAAGAGTCACCCACAATGAGCAGTTCTTC.

The CDR3 here is CASSLSGPNQPQHF. The DNA for the CDR3 is TGTGCCAGCTCCCTTTCAGGCCCCAATCAGCCCCAGCATTTT. The genes are TRBV18 and TRBJ1-5; D gene ambiguous. Trimming stripped 6 bases from V and 3 bases from J, with 12 bases between. CDR3 length: 14 residues. CDR1 is KGHSH, CDR2 LQKENI, per germline.

The chain joins TRBV2 to TRBJ1-3; no firm D call. This CDR3 spans 13 amino acids. V lost 2 bases and J lost 4, with 6 bases in between. Germline CDR1 reads SNHLY; CDR2 reads FYNNEI. CDR3 amino acids: CASSETWGNTIYF. DNA of the CDR3: TGTGCCAGCAGTGAAACTTGGGGAAACACCATATATTTT. Full variable domain (rest looked up from reference TRBV2 and TRBJ1-3): EPEVTQTPSHQVTQMGQEVILRCVPISNHLYFYWYRQILGQKVEFLVSFYNNEISEKSEIFDDQFSVERPDGSNFTLKIRSTKLEDSAMYFCASSETWGNTIYFGEGSWLTVV.

J is TRBJ2-3 and V is TRBV2; TRBD1 matches 9 bases. The CDR3 has 16 amino acids. Germline trimming cut 6 bases from V and 0 bases from J; bases unmatched to any gene: 7. Germline CDR1 reads SNHLY; CDR2 reads FYNNEI. The CDR3 reads CASRDRGALSTDTQYF. In DNA, the CDR3 is TGTGCCAGCAGGGACAGGGGTGCCCTTAGCACAGATACGCAGTATTTT.

J is TRBJ2-5 and V is TRBV5-1; TRBD1 is a possible D gene (6 bases). The CDR3 covers 15 residues. V lost 0 bases and J lost 4, with 13 bases in between. Germline V gives CDR1 SGHRS, CDR2 YFSETQ. The CDR3 region is CASSLGQAPLETQYF. In DNA, the CDR3 is TGCGCCAGCAGCTTGGGACAGGCCCCACTAGAGACCCAGTACTTC.

The chain carries TRBV2 and TRBJ1-4; weak D call: TRBD1 (5 bases). This CDR3 spans 16 amino acids. The ends were cut back, 2 bases at V and 4 bases at J, with 14 bases in the middle. Germline V gives CDR1 SNHLY, CDR2 FYNNEI. CDR3 sequence (DNA): TGTGCCAGCAGTGAAACGTCCGGACACCATAATGAAAAACTGTTTTTT. Translated, it gives CASSETSGHHNEKLFF. Variable domain in full (rest from reference TRBV2 and TRBJ1-4): EPEVTQTPSHQVTQMGQEVILRCVPISNHLYFYWYRQILGQKVEFLVSFYNNEISEKSEIFDDQFSVERPDGSNFTLKIRSTKLEDSAMYFCASSETSGHHNEKLFFGSGTQLSVL.

The CDR3 bases are TGCGCCAGCAGCTTGGGAGGGACAGGGCTGAACTATGGCTACACCTTC. Amino acids: CASSLGGTGLNYGYTF. This chain joins TRBV5-1 and TRBJ1-2; 9 bases are a match to TRBD1. The junction had 5 bases not matched to a gene; V was cut back by 0 bases and J by 2 bases. The germline V gene encodes CDR1 SGHRS and CDR2 YFSETQ. This CDR3 has 16 amino acids.

The V gene is TRBV27, the J gene TRBJ2-3; 8 positions match TRBD2. Germline lookup yields CDR1 MNHEY and CDR2 SMNVEV (reference sequence). V lost 3 bases and J lost 0; bases outside the gene matches: 2. The CDR3 runs 15 residues. The CDR3 DNA sequence: TGTGCCAGCAGTTTCCTAGCGGGTAGCACAGATACGCAGTATTTT. It is translated as CASSFLAGSTDTQYF.

This clone has only one observation. The rearrangement links TRBV6-5 to TRBJ1-5, with no clear D. Trimming stripped 6 bases from V and 1 base from J, with 13 bases between. Germline lookup yields CDR1 MNHEY and CDR2 SVGAGI. This CDR3 has 15 amino acids. CDR3 protein: CASRPGLGSNQPQHF. The CDR3 DNA is TGTGCCAGCAGGCCCGGACTCGGAAGCAATCAGCCCCAGCATTTT.

The V gene is TRBV30, the J gene TRBJ2-5; 9 positions agree with TRBD2. Germline lookup yields CDR1 GTSNPN and CDR2 SVGIG (reference sequence). This CDR3 has 17 residues. Trimming at V came to 1 base and at J to 5 bases, leaving 14 bases not matched to a gene. Here the CDR3 reads CAWSAQAGGRGYETQYF. CDR3 nucleotides: TGTGCCTGGAGTGCTCAAGCGGGGGGCCGGGGGTACGAGACCCAGTACTTC.

The chain combines TRBV4-1 with TRBJ2-5; TRBD1 might be the D (5 bases). Germline-derived CDR1 and CDR2 are MGHRA and YSYEKL. V was pared by 3 bases and J by 7 bases, with 21 bases between. This CDR3 region has 16 residues. This CDR3 is CASSQGPGASTGTQYF. CDR3 bases: TGCGCCAGCAGCCAGGGGCCTGGGGCATCGACCGGGACCCAGTACTTC.

V usage is TRBV30 and J usage is TRBJ2-7, with no clear D. The CDR3 is made up of 11 amino acids. Germline assignment: CDR1 GTSNPN and CDR2 SVGIG (reference sequence). V was trimmed by 2 bases and J by 6 bases, leaving 8 bases between them. The CDR3 reads CAWSLWAEQYF. In DNA form, the CDR3 reads TGTGCCTGGAGTTTGTGGGCCGAGCAGTACTTC.

The V call is TRBV5-8, the J call TRBJ1-6; 7 bases fit TRBD1. J was trimmed by 8 bases and V by 0 bases; bases with no gene match: 5. This CDR3 comprises 15 residues. From germline, CDR1 is SGHTS and CDR2 YDEGEE. As DNA, the CDR3 is TGTGCCAGCAGCTTGGAACAGGGGTATTATTCACCCCTCCACTTT. Protein product: CASSLEQGYYSPLHF.

The chain carries TRBV7-3 and TRBJ2-1, with 7 nucleotides matching TRBD2. The germline CDR1 and CDR2 sequences are SGHTA and FQGTGA. The CDR3 is made up of 15 amino acids. V was clipped by 1 base and J by 5 bases; unmatched bases: 5. The CDR3 bases are TGTGCCAGCAGCTTAAGCGGGAGTCCCCACAATGAGCAGTTCTTC. Residues: CASSLSGSPHNEQFF.

The chain recombines TRBV20-1 with TRBJ1-2; D call uncertain. CDR3 size: 11 residues. CDR1 is DFQATT and CDR2 is SNEGSKA in the germline V gene (reference sequence). V lost 3 bases to trimming and J lost 4 bases, with 6 bases between them. The CDR3 region is CSASEVYGYTF. The CDR3 nucleotides are TGCAGTGCTAGTGAGGTCTATGGCTACACCTTC.